This TCR beta chain emerged from a study of blood T cell repertoires in COVID-19. The overall study: Spain, Italy and the United States supplied samples that represented acute and convalescent COVID-19.

In the original processing: Amplification of reference gene primers provided the estimated nucleated cell counts. Sequencing was performed with immunoSEQ multiplex PCR; in TCRdb, only in-frame clones are kept and a portion is missing. V, J and clone size are those of that table, while D and trimming were read from the DNA. The data show approximately 75,000 clones, roughly 90% seen once. This CDR3 region has 15 residues. Germline assignment: CDR1 SGHVS and CDR2 FNYEAQ. V was pared by 5 bases and J by 5 bases, with 9 bases of the junction left unmatched. The sequence came from a man in his fifties with acute or convalescent COVID-19. Input material: peripheral blood. This chain links TRBV7-6 with TRBJ2-3, with 8 positions matching TRBD2. CDR3 DNA sequence: TGTGCCAGCAGCCATGTAGGCGGGGGGATAGATACGCAGTATTTT. Its protein is CASSHVGGGIDTQYF.